The 14 T cell receptor beta chains below all came from one sample that was sequenced in a study of technical replicates of blood from several donors. Sequencing was performed with immunoSEQ multiplex PCR; in TCRdb, only in-frame clones are kept and a portion is missing. Seen here are about 75,000 clones, 80% to 95% observed once, and the top ten hold roughly 4.3%. Sequences were obtained from PBMCs. Receptors were obtained from a human donor in good health. Some clones in this sample may be carry-over from other donors' samples.

The rearrangement joins TRBV6-1 to TRBJ2-5; D is unclear. Germline V gene data show CDR1 as MNHNS and CDR2 as SASEGT. Trimming pared 3 bases from V and 2 bases from J, leaving 13 bases between. This CDR3 comprises 15 residues. This CDR3 reads CASSEQPRSQETQYF. The CDR3 DNA reads as TGTGCCAGCAGTGAGCAACCCAGAAGTCAAGAGACCCAGTACTTC.

The chain joins TRBV4-3 to TRBJ1-1; D call uncertain. There are 15 residues in the CDR3. Trimming removed 0 bases from V and 7 bases from J, with 15 bases in between. Germline CDR1 LGHNA, CDR2 YSLEER. The CDR3: CASSQDIPGAGEAFF. CDR3 DNA sequence: TGCGCCAGCAGCCAAGACATCCCCGGTGCCGGTGAAGCTTTCTTT.

The chain is built from TRBV28 and TRBJ2-7; no clear D gene. Looked up from germline, CDR1 is MDHEN and CDR2 is SYDVKM. Trimming removed 10 bases at V and 7 bases at J, with 14 bases between. CDR3 length: 11 residues. The CDR3 DNA follows: TGTGCCACCCGTGGAGCGCGGGAGCAGTACTTC. Residues: CATRGAREQYF.

This clone is a singleton in its sample. This rearrangement joins TRBV11-2 to TRBJ1-6; TRBD1 matches at 7 bases. Germline V CDR1 and CDR2: SGHAT, FQNNGV. CDR3 size: 17 residues. The V segment lost 5 bases and the J segment 4 bases; nucleotides outside the gene matches: 11. For the CDR3, the DNA is TGTGCCAGCAGCCGAACAACGGGACAGTTATATAATTCACCCCTCCACTTT. Its protein product is CASSRTTGQLYNSPLHF.

The CDR3 protein is CASSVGGGTYNEQFF. DNA of the CDR3: TGTGCCAGCAGCGTAGGCGGGGGGACCTACAATGAGCAGTTCTTC. The chain recombines TRBV9 with TRBJ2-1; 8 nucleotides line up with TRBD2. Germline trimming cut 0 bases from V and 2 bases from J; bases unmatched to any gene: 1. Looked up from germline, CDR1 is SGDLS and CDR2 is YYNGEE. This CDR3 contains 15 residues. Full variable domain (missing parts from reference TRBV9 and TRBJ2-1): DSGVTQTPKHLITATGQRVTLRCSPRSGDLSVYWYQQSLDQGLQFLIQYYNGEERAKGNILERFSAQQFPDLHSELNLSSLELGDSALYFCASSVGGGTYNEQFFGPGTRLTVL.

The chain joins TRBV6-5 to TRBJ1-4, with no clear D. V lost 4 bases and J 3 bases, leaving 9 bases between the germline ends. Germline CDR1 reads MNHEY; CDR2 reads SVGAGI. The CDR3 is made up of 14 amino acids. The CDR3 DNA sequence: TGTGCCAGCAGTTTGGTTTCGGCTAATGAAAAACTGTTTTTT. Its protein product is CASSLVSANEKLFF.

This clone has a single count. V gene TRBV28 combines with J gene TRBJ1-2, with D maybe TRBD1 (5 bases). Germline V gene sequence: CDR1 MDHEN, CDR2 SYDVKM. The CDR3 loop spans 18 amino acids. The V gene lost 2 bases and the J gene lost 2 bases, with 21 bases spanning the gap. In DNA form, the CDR3 reads TGTGCCAGCAGTTTAATTGACGGATGGGGCCCTAGGAACTATGGCTACACCTTC. Protein: CASSLIDGWGPRNYGYTF.

This chain links TRBV5-5 with TRBJ1-6; weak D call: TRBD1 (5 bases). CDR1 is SGHKS, CDR2 YYEKEE, per germline (reference sequence). The length of the CDR3 is 14 residues. V was cut by 2 bases and J by 8 bases, with 11 bases left in between. CDR3 sequence (DNA): TGTGCCAGCAGCTTCAGGCAGGGATATTCACCCCTCCACTTT. It codes for CASSFRQGYSPLHF. Full variable domain (missing parts from reference TRBV5-5 and TRBJ1-6): DAGVTQSPTHLIKTRGQQVTLRCSPISGHKSVSWYQQVLGQGPQFIFQYYEKEERGRGNFPDRFSARQFPNYSSELNVNALLLGDSALYLCASSFRQGYSPLHFGNGTRLTVT.

The J gene is TRBJ2-1, the V gene TRBV4-2, with D possibly being TRBD2 (6 bases). The CDR3 length is 13 residues. The V gene lost 3 bases and the J gene lost 4 bases, with 7 bases spanning the gap. Germline V gene data show CDR1 as LGHNA and CDR2 as YNFKEQ. The DNA of the CDR3 is TGTGCCAGCAGCCAGGGGGGTTACAATGAGCAGTTCTTC. Its translation is CASSQGGYNEQFF.

The chain joins TRBV27 to TRBJ2-7; TRBD2 aligns across 16 bases. The CDR3 loop spans 17 amino acids. Trimming cost V 6 bases and J 3 bases; bases outside gene matches: 8. Germline V gene sequence: CDR1 MNHEY, CDR2 SMNVEV (reference sequence). The CDR3 region has the DNA TGTGCCAGCAGGCCGGGACTAGCGGGAGGGTCCAGCTACGAGCAGTACTTC. Amino acids: CASRPGLAGGSSYEQYF.

The rearrangement joins TRBV7-2 to TRBJ1-4; 10 bases are a match to TRBD1. Germline V gene sequence: CDR1 SGHTA, CDR2 FQGNSA. CDR3 length: 19 amino acids. V lost 0 bases and J lost 4; bases outside the gene matches: 11. This CDR3 is CASSLALIPGQGRNEKLFF. The CDR3 DNA reads as TGTGCCAGCAGCTTAGCGCTAATCCCGGGACAGGGGCGTAATGAAAAACTGTTTTTT.

The V call is TRBV6-5, the J call TRBJ1-1; no clear D gene. Trimming pared 0 bases from V and 4 bases from J, leaving 15 bases between. This CDR3 spans 16 amino acids. Germline V CDR1 and CDR2: MNHEY, SVGAGI. CDR3 region: CASSYSSGLWFTEAFF. DNA for the CDR3: TGTGCCAGCAGTTACTCTAGCGGGCTATGGTTCACTGAAGCTTTCTTT.

V gene TRBV7-9 combines with J gene TRBJ2-7, with 14 bases matching TRBD2. The junction had 5 bases not matched to a gene; V was cut back by 3 bases and J by 4 bases. CDR1 and CDR2 from the germline V gene are SEHNR and FQNEAQ (reference sequence). The CDR3 totals 16 residues. This CDR3 is CASSFPGTSGGYEQYF. In DNA form, the CDR3 reads TGTGCCAGCAGCTTCCCTGGGACTAGCGGGGGATACGAGCAGTACTTC. Full variable domain (outside the CDR3, taken from reference TRBV7-9 and TRBJ2-7): DTGVSQNPRHKITKRGQNVTFRCDPISEHNRLYWYRQTLGQGPEFLTYFQNEAQLEKSRLLSDRFSAERPKGSFSTLEIQRTEQGDSAMYLCASSFPGTSGGYEQYFGPGTRLTVT.

The gene calls are TRBV6-6 and TRBJ2-7; D is undetermined. Trimming cost V 7 bases and J 6 bases, with 10 bases left between them. Germline CDR1 and CDR2: MNHNY and SVGAGI (reference sequence). CDR3 length: 11 residues. The CDR3 coding sequence is TGTGCCAGCAACCTTCACGGCGAGCAGTACTTC. Protein sequence: CASNLHGEQYF.